One and the same sample provided the 12 T cell receptor beta chains below, sequenced in a study of CD8+CD57+ T cells in acquired aplastic anemia. Patients who underwent sequencing had shown CD8+CD57+ cell expansion by flow cytometry. Profiles of TCR beta VDJ and CDR3 were generated from a genomic DNA template. TCRdb ran MiXCR on the reads and lists one entry per CDR3 protein. The table includes under 500,000 distinct CDR3 sequences, roughly 34% detected once. Sequencing was carried out using sorted CD4+, CD8+, or CD8+CD57+ T cells (not recorded which) from PBMCs. These receptors came from a human donor with aplastic anemia.

This clonotype was counted once. The CDR3 DNA reads as TGTGCCAGCAGTGGGGGACTAGCGCCCTACGAGCAGTACTTC. Translation gives CASSGGLAPYEQYF. This chain connects TRBV2 to TRBJ2-7; TRBD2 matches at 10 bases. Germline-derived CDR1 and CDR2 are SNHLY and FYNNEI. The CDR3 runs 14 residues. Trimming took 4 bases from V and 2 from J; bases not matched to a gene: 2.

The CDR3 nucleotides are TGTGCCAGCATCTTAGGGACTCCTAGCAATCAGCCCCAGCATTTT. Its translation: CASILGTPSNQPQHF. The V call is TRBV6-1, the J call TRBJ1-5; D perhaps matches TRBD1 (5 bases). Germline V gene lookup returns CDR1 MNHNS and CDR2 SASEGT. The CDR3 length is 15 residues. The germline V and J ends were trimmed by 7 bases and 0 bases, with 13 bases remaining between them.

A word on this clonotype: This may be a read error, as it is one base from a much larger clone. This sequence joins TRBV7-7 and TRBJ1-1; a weak D match, TRBD1 (6 bases). Germline CDR1 reads SSHAT; CDR2 reads FNYEAQ (reference sequence). The CDR3 is made up of 13 amino acids. CDR3 region: CASSFNRDGEAFF. The CDR3 bases are TGTGCTAGCAGCTTTAACAGGGACGGCGAAGCTTTCTTT.

The chain is built from TRBV7-8 and TRBJ2-7, with TRBD2 matching 16 bases. The tail of the sequence fits TRBJ2-5 better, so the J call may be wrong. Germline CDR1 SGHVS, CDR2 FQNEAQ. CDR3 size: 17 residues. The CDR3 protein is CASSRSGLAGGLKTQYF. Written as DNA, the CDR3 is TGTGCCAGCAGCCGATCGGGACTAGCGGGAGGGTTAAAGACCCAGTACTTC.

Only a few counts were recorded for this clonotype. V gene TRBV7-9 combines with J gene TRBJ2-1; possible D gene TRBD2, 5 bases. The CDR3 loop spans 13 amino acids. V shed 5 bases and J shed 8 bases, with 13 bases lying between them. CDR1 is SEHNR, CDR2 FQNEAQ, per germline (reference sequence). CDR3: CASSQVRGDEQFF. The CDR3 coding sequence is TGTGCCAGCAGCCAAGTTCGGGGAGATGAGCAGTTCTTC. Complete variable domain (other parts from reference TRBV7-9 and TRBJ2-1): DTGVSQNPRHKITKRGQNVTFRCDPISEHNRLYWYRQTLGQGPEFLTYFQNEAQLEKSRLLSDRFSAERPKGSFSTLEIQRTEQGDSAMYLCASSQVRGDEQFFGPGTRLTVL.

This clonotype was recorded at least ten times. The chain links TRBV7-6 to TRBJ2-1; 10 bases are shared with TRBD1. This CDR3 comprises 14 residues. The trim removed 5 bases at V and 6 bases at J, leaving 4 bases unmatched. The V gene's germline CDR1 is SGHVS and CDR2 FNYEAQ. The CDR3 protein is CASSGWTGGNEQFF. CDR3 bases: TGTGCCAGCAGCGGGTGGACAGGGGGCAATGAGCAGTTCTTC.

This clonotype was counted many times. The chain combines TRBV12-3 or TRBV12-4 with TRBJ1-6; tentatively, D is TRBD1 (5 bases). This CDR3 is built from 13 residues. V gave up 5 bases and J gave up 5 bases, with 7 bases separating them. The CDR3 region has the DNA TGTGCCAGCAGTGACAGCCATAATTCACCCCTCCACTTT. This sequence encodes CASSDSHNSPLHF.

The rearrangement links TRBV5-4 to TRBJ1-2, with a tentative D call TRBD1 (6 bases). The CDR3 is 15 amino acids. CDR1 is SGHNT, CDR2 YYREEE, per germline (reference sequence). V was clipped by 2 bases and J by 6 bases, with 17 bases between them. CDR3 DNA: TGTGCCAGCAGCTTCGGACAGTTTTTTTCGGATGGCTACACCTTC. Protein product: CASSFGQFFSDGYTF.

This clonotype has just a few counts. A read error may explain this, as a much larger clone is one base away. This CDR3 is missing its conserved last phenylalanine or tryptophan, likely due to a read error. The chain is built from TRBV20-1 and TRBJ2-7; D ambiguous. The CDR3 covers 11 residues. CDR1 is DFQATT, CDR2 SNEGSKA, per germline (reference sequence). V gave up 6 bases and J gave up 4 bases, with 10 bases separating them. The CDR3 DNA sequence: TGCAGTGCCAAGGGCGCGTACGAGCAGTACCTC. Translated, it gives CSAKGAYEQYL.

In this sample, this clonotype turned up a few times. The rearrangement uses TRBV18 and TRBJ1-5; D not resolved. V shed 2 bases and J shed 5 bases, with 10 bases lying between them. The germline V gene has CDR1 KGHSH and CDR2 LQKENI. This CDR3 contains 14 residues. In nucleotides, the CDR3 is TGTGCCAGCTCACCAGGGCAACTGTATCAGCCCCAGCATTTT. Translated: CASSPGQLYQPQHF. Based on the CDR3 plus reference TRBV18 and TRBJ1-5, the full variable domain is NAGVMQNPRHLVRRRGQEARLRCSPMKGHSHVYWYRQLPEEGLKFMVYLQKENIIDESGMPKERFSAEFPKEGPSILRIQQVVRGDSAAYFCASSPGQLYQPQHFGDGTRLSIL.

As regards this clonotype: This may stem from a read error, because a much larger clone lies one nucleotide away. The chain couples TRBV19 to TRBJ1-6, with D possibly TRBD1 on 5 matching bases. The CDR3 has 16 amino acids. Germline V gene lookup returns CDR1 LNHDA and CDR2 SQIVND (reference sequence). V was trimmed by 6 bases and J by 4 bases, leaving 16 bases between them. CDR3 in amino acids: CASSTLGRTYNSPLHF. CDR3 DNA: TGTGCCAGTAGCACGTTGGGACGGACATATAATTCACCCCTCCACTTT.

This clonotype was counted many times. V usage is TRBV20-1 and J usage is TRBJ2-7; D not certain. Between the trimmed V and J ends, which lost 0 bases and 4 bases, there was a span of 13 bases. CDR1 and CDR2 (germline): DFQATT, SNEGSKA (reference sequence). The CDR3 sequence is 14 residues long. In nucleotides, the CDR3 is TGCAGTGCTAGAGATAATCTCAAGCGATACGAGCAGTACTTC. Translated, it gives CSARDNLKRYEQYF.